These T cell receptor beta chains were read from a single sample in a study of T cell responses to AZD1222 COVID-19 vaccine. The protocol was immunoSEQ multiplex PCR, while the TCRdb copy is restricted to in-frame clones and leaves out a portion. Of over 150,000 clones listed, approximately 90% are singletons. This material consisted of peripheral blood, taken on day 0 of MenACWY control vaccination. The source is an adult in good health. The CDR3 runs from the conserved cysteine through the conserved F or W. D genes are given only for firm matches. Some rows have no size entry. The others give once, few or many, or a class for an expanded clone.

cdr3_length,d_call,v_call,j_call,clone_size,cdr3_nt,cdr3_aa
15,-,TRBV19,TRBJ1-4,-,TGTGCCAGTAGGCCCGGGTCCACCACTAATGAAAAACTGTTTTTT,CASRPGSTTNEKLFF
15,TRBD1,TRBV9,TRBJ1-2,-,TGTGCCAGCAGCGTATCAAACAGGGGAGGCGATGGCTACACCTTC,CASSVSNRGGDGYTF
13,-,TRBV28,TRBJ1-4,-,TGTGCCAGCAGTTTGGGGGGTGGAGAAAAACTGTTTTTT,CASSLGGGEKLFF
17,TRBD1,TRBV28,TRBJ1-1,-,TGTGCCAGCAGTTTATATGGGCGGGGGGACAGGGAAGTGTTGGCTTTCTTT,CASSLYGRGDREVLAFF
14,TRBD1,TRBV5-5,TRBJ2-7,-,TGTGCCAGCAGCGATGGACAGGTCTCCTACGAGCAGTACTTC,CASSDGQVSYEQYF
13,-,TRBV7-9,TRBJ1-1,-,TGTGCCAGCAGCTCCTGGACAGACACTGAAGCTTTCTTT,CASSSWTDTEAFF
19,-,TRBV5-1,TRBJ2-5,-,TGCGCCAGCAGCATCGCCCCACAAATACTAGGACGTCAGCAAGAGACCCAGTACTTC,CASSIAPQILGRQQETQYF
11,-,TRBV28,TRBJ2-1,few,TGTGCCAGCAGTTCGATGCATGAGCAGTTCTTC,CASSSMHEQFF
15,-,TRBV6-5,TRBJ1-1,-,TGTGCCAGCAGTCCACGAGGGGGGGTGGGCACTGAAGCTTTCTTT,CASSPRGGVGTEAFF
17,TRBD2,TRBV28,TRBJ2-3,-,TGTGCCAGCAGTTTTCGGAGGTCTAGCGGGAGAACAGATACGCAGTATTTT,CASSFRRSSGRTDTQYF
10,-,TRBV27,TRBJ1-1,-,TGTGCCGCCGGGGGGGAAGGAGCTTTCTTT,CAAGGEGAFF
14,-,TRBV13,TRBJ2-3,-,TGTGCCAGCAAAGGGGACCCAAGGGCAGATACGCAGTATTTT,CASKGDPRADTQYF
13,-,TRBV7-9,TRBJ1-1,-,TGTGCCAGCAGCTTAGAGGGAGCCCCTGAAGCTTTCTTT,CASSLEGAPEAFF
16,-,TRBV9,TRBJ2-2,-,TGTGCCAGCAGCGTAGCAGGGAGCCCCAACACCGGGGAGCTGTTTTTT,CASSVAGSPNTGELFF
14,TRBD1,TRBV10-1,TRBJ1-3,-,TGCGCCAGCACCGAGGACAGGGGTGGAAACACCATATATTTT,CASTEDRGGNTIYF
15,-,TRBV9,TRBJ1-6,-,TGTGCCAGCAGCGTTGACGGCTCCTATAATTCACCCCTCCACTTT,CASSVDGSYNSPLHF
15,-,TRBV5-6,TRBJ1-4,-,TGTGCCAGCAGCTTGGCGGGACGAACTAATGAAAAACTGTTTTTT,CASSLAGRTNEKLFF
14,TRBD2,TRBV6-2/TRBV6-3,TRBJ2-1,-,TGTGCCAGCAGTTACCGTAGCGGGTTAAATGAGCAGTTCTTC,CASSYRSGLNEQFF
12,-,TRBV19,TRBJ1-2,-,TGTGCCAGTATGGGGGAGATTCGTGGCTACACCTTC,CASMGEIRGYTF
13,-,TRBV9,TRBJ1-2,-,TGTGCCAGCAGCGTAGGAGGATTCTATGGCTACACCTTC,CASSVGGFYGYTF
12,TRBD2,TRBV5-6,TRBJ2-7,-,TGTGCCAGCAGCCGGACTAGCGGAAGGCAGTACTTC,CASSRTSGRQYF
16,TRBD2,TRBV7-6,TRBJ2-5,-,TGTGCCAGCAGCTTAGCTCTAGCGGGAGCTGGGGAGACCCAGTACTTC,CASSLALAGAGETQYF
13,-,TRBV2,TRBJ1-4,-,TGTGCCAGCAAATTCGACCGACTGGGTAAACTGTTTTTT,CASKFDRLGKLFF
14,-,TRBV20-1,TRBJ1-6,once,TGCAGTGCTAGTTGGGGAGGGGCCCGCTCACCCCTCCACTTT,CSASWGGARSPLHF
14,-,TRBV3-1/TRBV3-2,TRBJ1-1,-,TGTGCCAGCAGCCAACAGGGGCAGGGGACTGAAGCTTTCTTT,CASSQQGQGTEAFF
16,TRBD1,TRBV7-3,TRBJ2-4,once,TGTGCCAGCAGCTTACTGGACAGGGTGGCCAAAAACATTCAGTACTTC,CASSLLDRVAKNIQYF
18,-,TRBV27,TRBJ1-1,-,TGTGCCAGCAGCCTCTTCGGGGGGGCGATGGGGATGAACACTGAAGCTTTCTTT,CASSLFGGAMGMNTEAFF
13,-,TRBV5-4,TRBJ2-3,-,TGTGCCAGCAGCTTGTCGGGGGCAGGTACGCAGTATTTT,CASSLSGAGTQYF